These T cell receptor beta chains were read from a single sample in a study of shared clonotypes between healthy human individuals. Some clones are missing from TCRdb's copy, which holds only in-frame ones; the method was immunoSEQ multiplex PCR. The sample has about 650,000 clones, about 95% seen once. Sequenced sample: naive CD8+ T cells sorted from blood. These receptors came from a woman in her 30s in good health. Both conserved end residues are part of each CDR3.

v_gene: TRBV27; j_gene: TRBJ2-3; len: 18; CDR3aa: CASSPMGLAGPSTDTQYF
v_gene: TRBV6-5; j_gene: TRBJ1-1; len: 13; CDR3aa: CASSWQGNTEAFF
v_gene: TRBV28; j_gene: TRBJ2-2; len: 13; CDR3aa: CASSFRVTGELFF
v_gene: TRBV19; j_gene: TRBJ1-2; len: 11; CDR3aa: CASFGGYGYTF
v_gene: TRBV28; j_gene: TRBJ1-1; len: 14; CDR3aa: CASSLGQSNTEAFF
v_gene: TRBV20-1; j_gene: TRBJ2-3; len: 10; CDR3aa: CSALVDTQYF
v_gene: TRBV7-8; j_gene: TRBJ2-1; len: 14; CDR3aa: CASSLELAGAEQFF
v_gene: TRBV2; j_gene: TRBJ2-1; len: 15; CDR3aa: CASRPSGNLYNEQFF
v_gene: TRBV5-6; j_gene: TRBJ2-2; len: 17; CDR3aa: CASSAELAGVDTGELFF
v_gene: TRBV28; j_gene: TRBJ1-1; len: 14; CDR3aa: CASSWTGRNTEAFF
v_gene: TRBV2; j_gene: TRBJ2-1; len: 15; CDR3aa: CASSTSGSGYNEQFF
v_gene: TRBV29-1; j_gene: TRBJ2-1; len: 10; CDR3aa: CSVVRRDQFF
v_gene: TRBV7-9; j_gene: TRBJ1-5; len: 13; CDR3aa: CASSLGGGQPQHF
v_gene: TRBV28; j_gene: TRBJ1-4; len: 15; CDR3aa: CASSFLTAGSEKLFF
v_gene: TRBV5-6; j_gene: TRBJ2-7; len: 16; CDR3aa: CASSPAWGAGEYEQYF